Sequencing of this T cell receptor (beta chain) was carried out in a study of blood T cell repertoires in COVID-19. Study-wide context: Sample material is recorded as cDNA or gDNA derived from T cells, B-cell-depleted T cells, or PBMCs.

Assay used: immunoSEQ multiplex PCR; TCRdb lists only in-frame clones, some missing. This sample has 130,000 to 150,000 clones, with 88% found just once. Germline V CDR1 and CDR2: LNHDA, SQIVND (reference sequence). Trimming removed 8 bases from V and 5 bases from J; junction bases left unmatched: 8. The CDR3 has 14 amino acids. The origin of this receptor is a woman aged 25 to 39 with acute COVID-19. The sequenced sample consisted of PBMCs or T cells enriched from blood (not recorded which). This chain links TRBV19 with TRBJ1-1, with 10 positions matching TRBD1. CDR3 protein: CASAPGQGWTEAFF. The CDR3 region has the DNA TGTGCCAGTGCCCCGGGACAGGGGTGGACTGAAGCTTTCTTT.